A single sample is the source of the 22 T cell receptor beta chains below, sequenced in a study of T-cell memory formation after mild COVID-19. Using its own MiXCR run on the 5' RACE reads, TCRdb lists one record per CDR3 protein. The sample yields about 400,000 distinct CDR3 sequences, 20% to 30% seen once. The sequencing input was PBMCs or a T cell subset sorted from them (not recorded which). The source of these receptors is an adult woman who had mild COVID-19 (a few samples of this study predate the infection). Cell type and time point are not known.

As DNA, the CDR3 is TGTGCCAGCAGCTTACAGGAGGGGCCTGAGCAGTTCTTC. Its protein is CASSLQEGPEQFF. The J gene is TRBJ2-1, the V gene TRBV11-3; a weak D match, TRBD2 (6 bases). Germline V gene data show CDR1 as SGHNT and CDR2 as YENEEA. V lost 2 bases and J lost 9, with 11 bases in between. CDR3 size: 13 residues. The whole variable domain, filled in from reference TRBV11-3 and TRBJ2-1, reads EAGVVQSPRYKIIEKKQPVAFWCNPISGHNTLYWYLQNLGQGPELLIRYENEEAVDDSQLPKDRFSAERLKGVDSTLKIQPAELGDSAVYLCASSLQEGPEQFFGPGTRLTVL.

This clonotype has just one count. J is TRBJ2-6 and V is TRBV6-5; TRBD2 matches at 8 bases. V trimming: 4 bases; J trimming: 0 bases; junction bases outside the gene matches: 8. The germline V gene has CDR1 MNHEY and CDR2 SVGAGI. The CDR3 is 18 residues long. The CDR3 sequence is CASSLAGHPYSGANVLTF. The DNA for the CDR3 is TGTGCCAGCAGTTTAGCGGGACACCCCTACTCTGGGGCCAACGTCCTGACTTTC.

The chain has TRBV30 and TRBJ1-2, with 7 bases fitting TRBD1. Unmatched junction bases numbered 10, after V lost 0 bases and J lost 3 bases. Per germline, CDR1 GTSNPN and CDR2 SVGIG (reference sequence). The CDR3 runs 16 residues. The CDR3 coding sequence is TGTGCCTGGAGTGTAGGGGGGACAGCCTTAGACTATGGCTACACCTTC. It codes for CAWSVGGTALDYGYTF.

This clonotype has at least ten counts. The chain recombines TRBV20-1 with TRBJ1-3; D gene unclear. Germline-derived CDR1 and CDR2 are DFQATT and SNEGSKA (reference sequence). This CDR3 is built from 13 residues. With 3 bases removed from V and 4 bases from J, the gap between germline ends came to 10 bases. The CDR3 DNA follows: TGCAGTGCTAGTGGTGGTAACGGAAACACCATATATTTT. It encodes CSASGGNGNTIYF.

CDR3 region: CASSSPGTEFVSGANVLTF. CDR3 nucleotides: TGCGCCAGCAGCTCACCCGGGACAGAATTCGTCTCTGGGGCCAACGTCCTGACTTTC. The V gene is TRBV5-1, the J gene TRBJ2-6; 7 bases match TRBD1. This CDR3 region has 19 residues. The junction had 12 bases not matched to a gene; V was cut back by 3 bases and J by 0 bases. Germline values: CDR1 SGHRS, CDR2 YFSETQ.

This clonotype was seen a handful of times. The J gene is TRBJ2-3, the V gene TRBV5-1, with 10 bases aligning to TRBD1. With 5 bases clipped from V and 3 bases from J, the junction kept 9 bases outside the gene matches. CDR1 SGHRS and CDR2 YFSETQ come from the germline V gene. CDR3 size: 16 residues. Here the CDR3 reads CASRLTGGGGTDTQYF. The CDR3 coding sequence is TGCGCCAGCAGACTGACAGGGGGCGGTGGGACAGATACGCAGTATTTT.

This clonotype was seen more than once but under ten times. In DNA, the CDR3 is TGCGCCAGCAGCCCGTTCGACAGGGAGAACTATGGCTACACCTTC. Translated: CASSPFDRENYGYTF. The chain is built from TRBV5-1 and TRBJ1-2; TRBD1 matches 7 bases. With V trimmed by 4 bases and J by 2 bases, 8 bases remained unmatched. Germline V gene lookup returns CDR1 SGHRS and CDR2 YFSETQ. The CDR3 loop spans 15 amino acids.

This rearrangement joins TRBV7-9 to TRBJ2-1; 14 nucleotides align to TRBD2. Germline lookup yields CDR1 SEHNR and CDR2 FQNEAQ (reference sequence). The CDR3 is 15 residues long. The junction had 7 bases not matched to a gene; V was cut back by 6 bases and J by 9 bases. This CDR3 reads CASRRAGLAGAEQFF. Written as DNA, the CDR3 is TGTGCCAGCAGGCGAGCGGGACTAGCGGGAGCTGAGCAGTTCTTC.

The CDR3 is CASSRDQGRGSEAFF. The CDR3 DNA reads as TGCGCCAGCAGCCGAGATCAGGGACGAGGGTCTGAAGCTTTCTTT. V is TRBV4-1 and J is TRBJ1-1; possible D gene TRBD1, 5 bases. This CDR3 contains 15 residues. CDR1 is MGHRA and CDR2 is YSYEKL in the germline V gene. Trimming pared 4 bases from V and 6 bases from J, leaving 18 bases between.

This clonotype was counted only a few times. V is TRBV4-2 and J is TRBJ2-7; no clear D gene. Looked up from germline, CDR1 is LGHNA and CDR2 is YNFKEQ. The CDR3 sequence is 13 residues long. V was clipped by 3 bases and J by 5 bases, with 11 bases between them. The CDR3 protein is CASSQAERHEQYF. CDR3 DNA sequence: TGTGCCAGCAGCCAGGCTGAGAGGCACGAGCAGTACTTC.

The V and J genes are TRBV7-2 and TRBJ2-7; tentative D call: TRBD1 (6 bases). The CDR3 sequence is 12 residues long. In germline, CDR1 is SGHTA, CDR2 FQGNSA. Trimming pared 4 bases from V and 5 bases from J, leaving 9 bases between. The CDR3 is CASSSRDNEQYF. The CDR3 DNA reads TGTGCCAGCAGCTCTCGGGACAACGAGCAGTACTTC.

In its sample, this clonotype was seen a few times. The rearrangement uses TRBV29-1 and TRBJ1-1; 9 bases fit TRBD1. The V segment lost 1 base and the J segment 2 bases; nucleotides outside the gene matches: 8. Germline lookup yields CDR1 SQVTM and CDR2 ANQGSEA. This CDR3 contains 16 residues. In DNA form, the CDR3 reads TGCAGCGTTGAAGGCCTATGGGACAGGGCCAACACTGAAGCTTTCTTT. Translation gives CSVEGLWDRANTEAFF.

V gene TRBV12-3 or TRBV12-4 combines with J gene TRBJ1-1; tentatively, D is TRBD1 (6 bases). V lost 5 bases and J 6 bases, leaving 10 bases between the germline ends. The CDR3 spans 12 residues. The CDR3 DNA is TGTGCCAGCAGTCAGGGGCCGGCTGAAGCTTTCTTT. It encodes CASSQGPAEAFF.

In this sample, this clonotype turned up a few times. V and J are TRBV9 and TRBJ1-6, with D perhaps TRBD1 (6 bases). From germline, CDR1 is SGDLS and CDR2 YYNGEE. Deletions cut 0 bases from V and 11 bases from J, with 18 bases between. This CDR3 comprises 16 residues. CDR3 bases: TGTGCCAGCAGCGTAGTGGTCATGGGGGGCAGGCCACCCCTCCACTTT. This encodes CASSVVVMGGRPPLHF.

This clonotype turned up a few times. The DNA of the CDR3 is TGTGCCAGCAGCCAGGATGGGGGACTAGCGGGATGGTCCTACGAGCAGTACTTC. Translated: CASSQDGGLAGWSYEQYF. The chain joins TRBV3-1 to TRBJ2-7; 13 nucleotides line up with TRBD2. V shed 3 bases and J 1 base; nucleotides not matched to a gene: 9. Germline CDR1 and CDR2: LGHDT and YNNKEL (reference sequence). The CDR3 contains 18 residues.

This chain links TRBV3-1 with TRBJ2-2; 15 bases align to TRBD2. CDR1 is LGHDT, CDR2 YNNKEL, per germline (reference sequence). Losses at the gene ends were 4 bases for V and 4 bases for J; bases not matched to a gene: 7. The CDR3 has 18 amino acids. This chain's CDR3 is CASSPGLAGGSGTGELFF. The DNA of the CDR3 is TGTGCCAGCAGCCCAGGACTAGCGGGAGGGTCGGGCACCGGGGAGCTGTTTTTT.

The chain joins TRBV12-3 or TRBV12-4 to TRBJ2-1; D is perhaps TRBD1 (5 bases). Between the trimmed V and J ends, which lost 7 bases and 0 bases, there was a span of 16 bases. The CDR3 totals 16 residues. This CDR3 reads CASNPDRPSSYNEQFF. The CDR3 bases are TGTGCCAGCAACCCCGACAGACCGAGCTCCTACAATGAGCAGTTCTTC.

This clonotype was seen a few times. V usage is TRBV7-9 and J usage is TRBJ2-7; D uncertain. Germline V gene lookup returns CDR1 SEHNR and CDR2 FQNEAQ (reference sequence). V lost 1 base and J lost 2, with 15 bases in between. The CDR3 runs 16 residues. The CDR3 sequence: CASSLESLGSTYEQYF. The CDR3 DNA reads as TGTGCCAGCAGCTTAGAATCGCTGGGATCAACCTACGAGCAGTACTTC.

This rearrangement joins TRBV12-3 or TRBV12-4 to TRBJ1-1, with D possibly TRBD1 on 5 matching bases. With 8 bases removed from V and 8 bases from J, the gap between germline ends came to 12 bases. This CDR3 region has 11 residues. CDR3 nucleotides: TGTGCCAGCCCGCGGGGCCGCGAAGCTTTCTTT. Translation gives CASPRGREAFF.

The chain combines TRBV24-1 with TRBJ2-2, with unresolved D. This CDR3 spans 11 amino acids. The V gene's germline CDR1 is KGHDR and CDR2 SFDVKD. V lost 5 bases, J lost 5 bases, and 2 bases lay in between. The CDR3 sequence: CATSVTGELFF. In DNA form, the CDR3 reads TGTGCCACCAGTGTAACCGGGGAGCTGTTTTTT.

The rearrangement links TRBV10-3 to TRBJ2-3; D gene ambiguous. The CDR3 contains 16 residues. V lost 4 bases and J 1 base, leaving 15 bases between the germline ends. Per germline, CDR1 ENHRY and CDR2 SYGVKD. The CDR3 reads CAISGIEVIRTDTQYF. Here the CDR3 DNA reads TGTGCCATCAGTGGGATAGAAGTTATCCGCACAGATACGCAGTATTTT.

The rearrangement joins TRBV28 to TRBJ2-5; D may be TRBD1 (6 bases). This CDR3 is built from 14 residues. V dropped 3 bases and J dropped 12 bases, with 20 bases sitting between them. Germline-derived CDR1 and CDR2 are MDHEN and SYDVKM. The CDR3 DNA reads TGTGCCAGCAGTTTCGCGGCAGGGGTTCATCTCAAGTACTTC. Translation gives CASSFAAGVHLKYF.